The clone carrying this T cell receptor beta chain occurred many times. Its antigen is unknown. TCRdb independently ran MiXCR on the RACE reads; one entry per CDR3 protein. The repertoire has about 64,000 distinct CDR3 sequences, 9.5% to 11% of them found once; the top ten carry more than 2%. Time point of the sample: patch test 3, about 24 weeks after DPC sensitization. Treatment in this sample: therapeutic diphenylcyclopropenone sensitization with weekly scalp DPC. Researchers sampled blood before each patch test went on. This record comes from a study of human T cells and chemical hapten exposure. About the study: Slight volume differences across pooled libraries mainly accounted for varying per-sample TCR yields. Overall study results and limits: PT1 expanded TCR numbers tracked positively with patch test score. Expanded TCRs produced significantly more large CDR3 similarity clusters than controls did.

The CDR3 runs 14 residues. Between the trimmed V and J ends, which lost 2 bases and 5 bases, there was a span of 7 bases. Germline loops: CDR1 SGHVS, CDR2 FNYEAQ. The source of this sequence is a woman between 25 and 40 years old with alopecia areata. Some clones in this sample may be carry-over from other donors' samples. The chain carries TRBV7-6 and TRBJ1-6; D possibly corresponds to TRBD1 (5 bases). The input for sequencing was whole blood, taken in connection with sensitization to the hapten diphenylcyclopropenone (DPC). The CDR3 DNA follows: TGTGCCAGCAGCTTAAGACAGAATAATTCACCCCTCCACTTT. This encodes CASSLRQNNSPLHF.